This TCR beta chain was captured by sequencing in a study of technical replicates of blood from a few donors. This clone was recorded a few times. The CDR3 consists of 11 residues. V lost 4 bases to trimming and J lost 9 bases, with 9 bases between them. Germline CDR1 SGHTA, CDR2 FQGTGA. Measured with immunoSEQ multiplex PCR; TCRdb has only the in-frame clones, and not every one. The sample has about 98,000 clones, nearly 97% seen once. The chain links TRBV7-3 to TRBJ1-1, with D uncertain. The TCR was taken from a human donor in good health. Material: T cells isolated from PBMCs. The CDR3 here is CASSSGQQAFF. The CDR3 DNA is TGTGCCAGCAGCTCTGGGCAGCAAGCTTTCTTT.